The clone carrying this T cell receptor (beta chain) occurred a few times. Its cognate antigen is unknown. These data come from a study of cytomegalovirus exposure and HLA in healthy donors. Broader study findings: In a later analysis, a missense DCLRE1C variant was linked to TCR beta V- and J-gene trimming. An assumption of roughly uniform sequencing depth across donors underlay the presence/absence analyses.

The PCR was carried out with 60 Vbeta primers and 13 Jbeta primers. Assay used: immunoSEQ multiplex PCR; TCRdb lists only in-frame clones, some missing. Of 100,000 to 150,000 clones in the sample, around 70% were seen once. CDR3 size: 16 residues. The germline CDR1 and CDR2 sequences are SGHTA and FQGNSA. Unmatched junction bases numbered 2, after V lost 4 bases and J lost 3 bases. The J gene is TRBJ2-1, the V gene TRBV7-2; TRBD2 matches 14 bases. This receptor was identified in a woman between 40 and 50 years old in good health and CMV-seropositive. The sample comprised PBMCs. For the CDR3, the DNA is TGTGCCAGCAGCTCGACTAGCGGGGGGGGCTACAATGAGCAGTTCTTC. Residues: CASSSTSGGGYNEQFF.